The 25 T cell receptor beta chains listed next were all sequenced from one sample in a study of blood T cells in healthy people across ages. Primers used in a second PCR of roughly 6 to 11 cycles were a sample-barcoded 5' primer and a J-beta primer mix. One entry per CDR3 protein, called by TCRdb with MiXCR from the 5' RACE reads. The sample lists hundreds of thousands of distinct CDR3 sequences; roughly 24% were seen once. The sample also formed part of further work on T cells of mothers and their children.

The sequenced material came from blood. The receptors come from a boy between 10 and 17 years old in good health.

This clonotype was seen ten or more times. The genes are TRBV12-3 or TRBV12-4 and TRBJ2-7; maybe TRBD1 (6 bases). The V end was cut by 6 bases, the J end by 2 bases, with 17 bases between. This CDR3 has 15 residues. The CDR3 region is CASSSSRGLAYEQYF. Written as DNA, the CDR3 is TGTGCCAGCAGCTCCAGCAGGGGTCTTGCCTACGAGCAGTACTTC.

The count of this clonotype is one. The chain is built from TRBV19 and TRBJ2-5, with D hard to call. Germline V lookup: CDR1 LNHDA, CDR2 SQIVND (reference sequence). Deletions cut 4 bases from V and 0 bases from J, with 6 bases between. The CDR3 covers 13 residues. DNA for the CDR3: TGTGCCAGTAGTAAACAGTACCAAGAGACCCAGTACTTC. It encodes CASSKQYQETQYF.

The chain combines TRBV13 with TRBJ2-1, with D possibly TRBD2 on 5 matching bases. Trimming left V 5 bases short and J 3 bases short, with 11 bases between. The CDR3 has 14 amino acids. Germline V CDR1 and CDR2: PRHDT, FYEKMQ (reference sequence). CDR3 bases: TGTGCCAGCAGCCGGGAAACCAACTACAATGAGCAGTTCTTC. Residues: CASSRETNYNEQFF. The whole variable domain, remainder taken from reference TRBV13 and TRBJ2-1, is AAGVIQSPRHLIKEKRETATLKCYPIPRHDTVYWYQQGPGQDPQFLISFYEKMQSDKGSIPDRFSAQQFSDYHSELNMSSLELGDSALYFCASSRETNYNEQFFGPGTRLTVL.

The chain recombines TRBV2 with TRBJ2-5; tentative D call: TRBD2 (6 bases). CDR3 length: 13 amino acids. Trimming shortened V by 6 bases and J by 4 bases, and 12 bases separated the two germline ends. The V gene's germline CDR1 is SNHLY and CDR2 FYNNEI. The CDR3 spells CASSRNGGETQYF. CDR3 in DNA: TGTGCCAGCAGCAGGAACGGGGGAGAGACCCAGTACTTC. The whole variable domain, filled in from reference TRBV2 and TRBJ2-5, reads EPEVTQTPSHQVTQMGQEVILRCVPISNHLYFYWYRQILGQKVEFLVSFYNNEISEKSEIFDDQFSVERPDGSNFTLKIRSTKLEDSAMYFCASSRNGGETQYFGPGTRLLVL.

This clonotype was detected a few times. The chain joins TRBV28 to TRBJ2-1, with no clear D. Trimming removed 3 bases at V and 7 bases at J, with 13 bases between. Germline lookup yields CDR1 MDHEN and CDR2 SYDVKM. This CDR3 is built from 14 residues. The CDR3 loop reads CASSLGLQWNEQFF. Here the CDR3 DNA reads TGTGCCAGCAGTTTGGGCCTACAGTGGAATGAGCAGTTCTTC.

This clonotype was picked up a small number of times. This chain uses TRBV6-1 with TRBJ1-2; no clear D gene. Trimming took off 3 bases at V and 5 bases at J, with 13 bases between the two ends. The V gene's germline CDR1 is MNHNS and CDR2 SASEGT. CDR3 length: 14 residues. Written as DNA, the CDR3 is TGTGCCAGCAGTGAGACGGGGTGGGAATATGGCTACACCTTC. Its translation is CASSETGWEYGYTF.

The gene calls are TRBV19 and TRBJ2-1; no definite D call. CDR1 LNHDA and CDR2 SQIVND come from the germline V gene (reference sequence). The CDR3 spans 18 residues. V lost 3 bases, J lost 0 bases, and 18 bases lay in between. Here the CDR3 reads CASSMVLLPASSYNEQFF. CDR3 coding DNA: TGTGCCAGTAGTATGGTCCTCCTACCAGCGAGCTCCTACAATGAGCAGTTCTTC.

The genes are TRBV9 and TRBJ2-7; the match to TRBD1 covers 9 bases. There are 14 residues in the CDR3. The V gene end was trimmed by 4 bases and the J gene end by 6 bases; junction bases not matched to a gene: 8. CDR1 and CDR2 from the germline V gene are SGDLS and YYNGEE. This CDR3 reads CASSRSGTGLEQYF. CDR3 bases: TGTGCCAGCAGCAGATCCGGGACAGGGCTCGAGCAGTACTTC.

This sequence joins TRBV5-1 and TRBJ2-5, with a weak D call TRBD1 (6 bases). V was cut by 6 bases and J by 0 bases, with 12 bases left in between. Germline-derived CDR1 and CDR2 are SGHRS and YFSETQ. This CDR3 spans 14 amino acids. The CDR3 DNA sequence: TGCGCCAGCACCCCGCACAGGGACCAAGAGACCCAGTACTTC. As protein: CASTPHRDQETQYF.

This clonotype has only a few counts. The chain recombines TRBV6-5 with TRBJ2-3, with 9 bases matching TRBD1. Germline trimming cut 0 bases from V and 7 bases from J; bases unmatched to any gene: 14. Germline V gene sequence: CDR1 MNHEY, CDR2 SVGAGI. The CDR3 sequence is 18 residues long. The CDR3 spells CASSYSYSSGTGLHTQYF. DNA for the CDR3: TGTGCCAGCAGTTACTCCTACTCCTCCGGGACAGGGCTACATACGCAGTATTTT.

J is TRBJ1-1 and V is TRBV7-9, with TRBD1 identical over 7 bases. V dropped 5 bases and J dropped 2; count of bases not matched to a gene: 8. The CDR3 has 15 residues. The germline V gene encodes CDR1 SEHNR and CDR2 FQNEAQ (reference sequence). CDR3 nucleotide sequence: TGTGCCAGCAGCACAACGGACAGGTACAACACTGAAGCTTTCTTT. It encodes CASSTTDRYNTEAFF.

The chain recombines TRBV7-2 with TRBJ1-2, with D perhaps TRBD1 (5 bases). Germline CDR1 is SGHTA and CDR2 is FQGNSA. CDR3 size: 13 residues. V lost 5 bases to trimming and J lost 5 bases, with 12 bases between them. This CDR3 reads CASSGEGWYGYTF. The CDR3 DNA reads TGTGCCAGCAGCGGAGAGGGGTGGTATGGCTACACCTTC.

This rearrangement joins TRBV4-2 to TRBJ2-2, with D possibly matching TRBD2 (6 bases). CDR1 is LGHNA, CDR2 YNFKEQ, per germline. The CDR3 is made up of 15 amino acids. V dropped 4 bases and J dropped 7 bases, with 16 bases sitting between them. CDR3 DNA: TGTGCCAGCAGCCCCTTCGAGGCGGGGCGCGGGGAGCTGTTTTTT. Translation gives CASSPFEAGRGELFF.

V usage is TRBV6-6 and J usage is TRBJ1-5; D possibly corresponds to TRBD1 (6 bases). Germline-derived CDR1 and CDR2 are MNHNY and SVGAGI (reference sequence). Trimming removed 2 bases from V and 9 bases from J, with 14 bases in between. This CDR3 region has 14 residues. The CDR3, as DNA: TGTGCCAGCAGTTACGGGCAGGGGTTAGGGCCCCAGCATTTT. This codes for CASSYGQGLGPQHF.

V and J are TRBV29-1 and TRBJ2-7; 10 nucleotides match TRBD1. From germline, CDR1 is SQVTM and CDR2 ANQGSEA. CDR3 size: 14 residues. Losses at the gene ends were 6 bases for V and 2 bases for J; bases not matched to a gene: 7. CDR3 loop: CSVVLGQGTYEQYF. DNA for the CDR3: TGCAGCGTAGTGTTGGGACAGGGGACCTACGAGCAGTACTTC.

The chain recombines TRBV19 with TRBJ2-3; 10 nucleotides match TRBD1. Germline values: CDR1 LNHDA, CDR2 SQIVND (reference sequence). The CDR3 totals 17 residues. V shed 5 bases and J 4 bases; nucleotides not matched to a gene: 12. As DNA, the CDR3 is TGTGCCAGTAGTGACAGTCCGGGACAGGGGTTTCCAGATACGCAGTATTTT. Encoded protein: CASSDSPGQGFPDTQYF.

The chain links TRBV10-3 to TRBJ1-1; a weak D match, TRBD1 (5 bases). Germline assignment: CDR1 ENHRY and CDR2 SYGVKD. This CDR3 is built from 14 residues. With 2 bases removed from V and 7 bases from J, the gap between germline ends came to 14 bases. The CDR3 DNA sequence: TGTGCCATCAGTGAGGCGACAGCGAACGTTGAAGCTTTCTTT. Its protein is CAISEATANVEAFF.

This chain uses TRBV9 with TRBJ2-1; TRBD2 matches at 12 bases. V shed 4 bases, J shed 2 bases, and the junction held 7 bases outside the gene matches. The CDR3 is made up of 17 amino acids. Germline lookup yields CDR1 SGDLS and CDR2 YYNGEE. The CDR3 spells CASSRNPSGGAYNEQFF. The CDR3 DNA reads TGTGCCAGCAGCCGTAATCCTAGCGGGGGGGCCTACAATGAGCAGTTCTTC. Supplemented by reference TRBV9 and TRBJ2-1, the full variable domain reads DSGVTQTPKHLITATGQRVTLRCSPRSGDLSVYWYQQSLDQGLQFLIQYYNGEERAKGNILERFSAQQFPDLHSELNLSSLELGDSALYFCASSRNPSGGAYNEQFFGPGTRLTVL.

This clonotype was found a few times. J is TRBJ1-5 and V is TRBV19; D is unclear. Germline V lookup: CDR1 LNHDA, CDR2 SQIVND (reference sequence). V was cut by 6 bases and J by 7 bases, with 13 bases left in between. The CDR3 sequence is 13 residues long. In nucleotides, the CDR3 is TGTGCCAGTAGGACGGGTGGTGACCAGCCCCAGCATTTT. This translates into CASRTGGDQPQHF.

The chain carries TRBV28 and TRBJ2-2, with 7 bases matching TRBD2. The CDR3 is 14 amino acids. Trimming cost V 4 bases and J 9 bases; bases outside gene matches: 8. The germline V gene encodes CDR1 MDHEN and CDR2 SYDVKM. The CDR3 bases are TGTGCCAGCAGTTCACCTAGCGGATACCGGGAGCTGTTTTTT. It is translated as CASSSPSGYRELFF.

This chain links TRBV20-1 with TRBJ1-2, with D uncertain. V shed 5 bases and J shed 7 bases, with 14 bases lying between them. The CDR3 is 12 residues long. CDR1 is DFQATT and CDR2 is SNEGSKA in the germline V gene (reference sequence). In DNA, the CDR3 is TGCAGTGCTCCGGCGGGGTTGGTTGGCTACACCTTC. Translating gives CSAPAGLVGYTF.

This clonotype was observed a few times. The gene calls are TRBV4-1 and TRBJ2-5, with TRBD1 as a possible D gene (5 bases). Trimming stripped 3 bases from V and 7 bases from J, with 15 bases between. This CDR3 has 14 residues. From germline, CDR1 is MGHRA and CDR2 YSYEKL. The CDR3 nucleotides read TGCGCCAGCAGCCAGGTGACAGCTATTGGGACCCAGTACTTC. Protein sequence: CASSQVTAIGTQYF.

The count of this clonotype is one. The chain couples TRBV6-1 to TRBJ2-5, with 12 bases aligning to TRBD2. Trimming cost V 3 bases and J 5 bases; bases outside gene matches: 4. CDR1 is MNHNS, CDR2 SASEGT, per germline. This CDR3 comprises 15 residues. CDR3 amino acids: CASSDRTSGVETQYF. In DNA form, the CDR3 reads TGTGCCAGCAGTGACCGGACTAGCGGGGTGGAGACCCAGTACTTC.

In DNA, the CDR3 is TGCAGCGTTGAAGTTTGGGGAAACACCATATATTTT. This sequence encodes CSVEVWGNTIYF. The rearrangement uses TRBV29-1 and TRBJ1-3; no definite D call. This CDR3 contains 12 residues. Germline values: CDR1 SQVTM, CDR2 ANQGSEA. Trimming took off 1 base at V and 4 bases at J, with 5 bases between the two ends.

The chain links TRBV10-3 to TRBJ2-5, with 10 positions matching TRBD1. CDR3 size: 15 residues. Germline V lookup: CDR1 ENHRY, CDR2 SYGVKD. Germline trimming cut 2 bases from V and 11 bases from J; bases unmatched to any gene: 11. CDR3 sequence (DNA): TGTGCCATCAGTGAGCCGGGACAGGGGAGGGGAGAGCAGTACTTC. This sequence encodes CAISEPGQGRGEQYF.